These 6 T cell receptor beta chains were all obtained from the same sample, sequenced in a study of OX40 agonist ivuxolimab in advanced cancers. Sequencing used immunoSEQ multiplex PCR; TCRdb keeps in-frame clones, though not all of them. The data contain about 86,000 clones, roughly nine tenths of them seen just once; the ten biggest clones take up 8% to 9.5%. The sample in question was CD4+ or CD8+ T cells sorted from blood, obtained in a trial of the OX40 agonist ivuxolimab. The receptors originated from an adult with an advanced solid tumor such as melanoma, head and neck, liver or kidney cancer.

The chain has TRBV30 and TRBJ2-7; 7 bases are shared with TRBD2. Germline V gene data show CDR1 as GTSNPN and CDR2 as SVGIG (reference sequence). This CDR3 contains 14 residues. J lost 2 bases, V lost 1 base, and 5 bases had no gene match. CDR3 region: CAWSEPGTTYEQYF. The CDR3 DNA reads as TGTGCCTGGAGTGAACCAGGGACTACCTACGAGCAGTACTTC. The full variable domain, completed using reference TRBV30 and TRBJ2-7, is SQTIHQWPATLVQPVGSPLSLECTVEGTSNPNLYWYRQAAGRGLQLLFYSVGIGQISSEVPQNLSASRPQDRQFILSSKKLLLSDSGFYLCAWSEPGTTYEQYFGPGTRLTVT.

V and J are TRBV30 and TRBJ2-7, with 8 bases that match TRBD1. Germline lookup yields CDR1 GTSNPN and CDR2 SVGIG (reference sequence). The length of the CDR3 is 15 residues. The trim removed 3 bases at V and 3 bases at J, leaving 10 bases unmatched. The CDR3 DNA is TGTGCCTGGAGGCCGGGACAGGTAAACATCTACGAGCAGTACTTC. Translating gives CAWRPGQVNIYEQYF.

This rearrangement joins TRBV4-2 to TRBJ2-3; a weak D match, TRBD2 (5 bases). In germline, CDR1 is LGHNA, CDR2 YNFKEQ. This CDR3 has 15 amino acids. V was shortened by 0 bases and J by 3 bases, with 10 bases between the two germline ends. This CDR3 reads CASSQEGSWTDTQYF. The CDR3 region has the DNA TGTGCCAGCAGCCAAGAGGGGAGTTGGACAGATACGCAGTATTTT.

This chain connects TRBV7-3 to TRBJ2-3; 7 positions agree with TRBD2. The CDR3 is 15 amino acids. V was pared by 4 bases and J by 2 bases, with 6 bases of the junction left unmatched. Germline CDR1 reads SGHTA; CDR2 reads FQGTGA. DNA for the CDR3: TGTGCCAGCAGCTCCCTAGCGGATCTCACAGATACGCAGTATTTT. It specifies CASSSLADLTDTQYF.

This clone has a single count. DNA of the CDR3: TGTGCCAGCAGACAGGGAACGAACACCGGGGAGCTGTTTTTT. The encoded protein is CASRQGTNTGELFF. V usage is TRBV11-3 and J usage is TRBJ2-2; weak D call: TRBD1 (6 bases). Germline CDR1 SGHNT, CDR2 YENEEA. V was shortened by 6 bases and J by 0 bases, with 8 bases between the two germline ends. This CDR3 has 14 residues.

V is TRBV18 and J is TRBJ1-6; D is perhaps TRBD1 (5 bases). CDR1 is KGHSH, CDR2 LQKENI, per germline. This CDR3 comprises 18 residues. Trimming stripped 1 base from V and 0 bases from J, with 13 bases between. The CDR3 region has the DNA TGTGCCAGCTCACCACAGTTTGGAACAGGCTCCTATAATTCACCCCTCCACTTT. Translating it yields CASSPQFGTGSYNSPLHF.